This is a list of T cell receptor beta chains from one sample in a study of blood T cells in healthy people across ages. TCRdb redid the calling of the 5' RACE reads with MiXCR, one entry per CDR3 protein. Of 650,000 to 700,000 distinct CDR3 sequences listed, 32% are singletons. The sequenced material came from blood. These receptors were obtained from a woman of 80 years or more in good health. CDR3s include the opening cysteine and the closing phenylalanine or tryptophan. The D gene is left open where the match is weak. Only some rows state a clone size, as once, few, many or a class for expanded clones.

J gene | V gene | D gene | clone size | CDR3 DNA | CDR3 protein
TRBJ1-2 | TRBV29-1 | NA | NA | TGCAGCGTTGGGGGGGATTGGGCCAACTATGGCTACACCTTC | CSVGGDWANYGYTF
TRBJ1-1 | TRBV4-2 | NA | NA | TGTGCCAGCAGCCGCGTGGACAAGAACACTGAAGCTTTCTTT | CASSRVDKNTEAFF
TRBJ2-7 | TRBV7-8 | NA | many | TGTGCCAGCAGCTTAGTCCTCGAGCAGTACTTC | CASSLVLEQYF
TRBJ2-7 | TRBV12-3/TRBV12-4 | TRBD2 | few | TGTGCCAGCACCTTTAGCGGGGGTGCCTACAATGAGCAGTACTTC | CASTFSGGAYNEQYF
TRBJ1-1 | TRBV5-6 | NA | few | TGTGCCAGCAGCTTCGGAGCCTCCCGGGACACTGAAGCTTTCTTT | CASSFGASRDTEAFF
TRBJ2-7 | TRBV10-3 | NA | NA | TGTGCCATCAGTGCCGAGTACGAGCAGTACTTC | CAISAEYEQYF
TRBJ2-7 | TRBV7-8 | TRBD2 | NA | TGTGCCAGCAGCTTAGGCCGACTAGCGGGGAAGAACGAGCAGTACTTC | CASSLGRLAGKNEQYF
TRBJ2-3 | TRBV6-5 | NA | few | TGTGCCAGCAGCTTACTGGGGGCCAGAACAGATACGCAGTATTTT | CASSLLGARTDTQYF
TRBJ2-3 | TRBV24-1 | TRBD2 | many | TGTGCCACCAGTGATCCCTCCCCGGGACTAGGCCGCGATACGCAGTATTTT | CATSDPSPGLGRDTQYF
TRBJ2-3 | TRBV7-9 | TRBD1 | NA | TGTGCCAGCAGCTTAGCGGGACAGGGGGCGGCTAGCACAGATACGCAGTATTTT | CASSLAGQGAASTDTQYF
TRBJ2-2 | TRBV5-6 | NA | NA | TGTGCCAGCAGCCCCCTGAGGCACACCGGGGAGCTGTTTTTT | CASSPLRHTGELFF
TRBJ2-3 | TRBV30 | NA | NA | TGTGCCTGGAGTCTCCTAGGCGGCACAGATACGCAGTATTTT | CAWSLLGGTDTQYF
TRBJ2-3 | TRBV10-3 | TRBD2 | NA | TGTGCCATCAGTGAGAGGCCTAGCGGAGAGGGCGATACGCAGTATTTT | CAISERPSGEGDTQYF
TRBJ1-2 | TRBV6-6 | NA | few | TGTGCCAGCACAGGGATAGGCGGCTACACCTTC | CASTGIGGYTF
TRBJ1-2 | TRBV5-1 | NA | many | TGTGCCAGCAGCTTAGAGGCTGTCTATGGCTACACCTTC | CASSLEAVYGYTF
TRBJ2-5 | TRBV30 | NA | NA | TGTGCCTGGAATCAGGGGCGGGAGACCCAGTACTTC | CAWNQGRETQYF
TRBJ1-2 | TRBV5-1 | NA | many | TGCGCCAGCAGCTGGGGACGGCTCAGTAGTGGCTACACCTTC | CASSWGRLSSGYTF